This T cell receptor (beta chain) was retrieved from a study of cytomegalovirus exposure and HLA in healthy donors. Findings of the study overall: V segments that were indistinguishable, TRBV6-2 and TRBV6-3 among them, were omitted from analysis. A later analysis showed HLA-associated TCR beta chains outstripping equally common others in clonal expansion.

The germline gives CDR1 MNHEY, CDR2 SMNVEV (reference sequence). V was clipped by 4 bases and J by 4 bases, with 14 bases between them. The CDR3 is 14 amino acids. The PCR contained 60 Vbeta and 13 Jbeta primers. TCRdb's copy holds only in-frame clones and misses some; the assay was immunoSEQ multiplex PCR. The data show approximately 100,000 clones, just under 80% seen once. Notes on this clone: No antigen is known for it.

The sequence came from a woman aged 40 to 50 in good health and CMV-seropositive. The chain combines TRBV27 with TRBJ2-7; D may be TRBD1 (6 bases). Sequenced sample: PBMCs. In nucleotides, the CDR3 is TGTGCCAGCAGTTCGGGACACCAGCATTACGAGCAGTACTTC. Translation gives CASSSGHQHYEQYF.